This T cell receptor beta chain was sequenced during a study of blood T cell repertoires in COVID-19. Overall study: Sites in the United States, Italy and Spain provided acute and convalescent COVID-19 samples. T cells, B-cell-depleted T cells, or PBMCs provided the cDNA or gDNA that served as material.

Study members were between about 18 and 95 years old and lived in about two dozen US regions. Donors were grouped by their self-reported clinical history. The protocol was immunoSEQ multiplex PCR, while the TCRdb copy is restricted to in-frame clones and leaves out a portion. The sample has fewer than 200,000 clones, 88% seen once. This CDR3 is built from 16 residues. Germline V gene data show CDR1 as SEHNR and CDR2 as FQNEAQ (reference sequence). Unmatched junction bases numbered 4, after V lost 5 bases and J lost 0 bases. This clonotype originated in a woman aged 18 to 35 who had recovered from COVID-19. Input material: PBMCs or T cells enriched from blood (not recorded which). This chain uses TRBV7-9 with TRBJ2-3, with 11 bases matching TRBD2. This CDR3 is CASSAASGGSTDTQYF. CDR3 DNA: TGTGCCAGCAGCGCCGCTAGCGGGGGGAGCACAGATACGCAGTATTTT.